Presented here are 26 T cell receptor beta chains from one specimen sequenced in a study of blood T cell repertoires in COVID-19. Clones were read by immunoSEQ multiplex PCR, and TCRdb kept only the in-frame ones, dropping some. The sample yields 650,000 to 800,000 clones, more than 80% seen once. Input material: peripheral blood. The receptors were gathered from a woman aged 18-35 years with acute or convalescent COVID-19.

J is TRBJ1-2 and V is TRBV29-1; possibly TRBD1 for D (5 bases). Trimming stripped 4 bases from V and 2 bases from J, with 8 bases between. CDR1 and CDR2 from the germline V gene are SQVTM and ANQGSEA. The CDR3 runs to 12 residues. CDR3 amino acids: CSVARQNYGYTF. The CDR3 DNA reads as TGCAGCGTTGCTCGACAGAACTATGGCTACACCTTC.

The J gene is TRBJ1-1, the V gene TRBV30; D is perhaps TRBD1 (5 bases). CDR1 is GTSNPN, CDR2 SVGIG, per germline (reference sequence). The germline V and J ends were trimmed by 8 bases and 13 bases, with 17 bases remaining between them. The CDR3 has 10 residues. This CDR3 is CAQGAVAVFF. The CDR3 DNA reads TGTGCCCAGGGCGCGGTAGCGGTTTTCTTT. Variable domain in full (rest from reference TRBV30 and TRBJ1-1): SQTIHQWPATLVQPVGSPLSLECTVEGTSNPNLYWYRQAAGRGLQLLFYSVGIGQISSEVPQNLSASRPQDRQFILSSKKLLLSDSGFYLCAQGAVAVFFGQGTRLTVV.

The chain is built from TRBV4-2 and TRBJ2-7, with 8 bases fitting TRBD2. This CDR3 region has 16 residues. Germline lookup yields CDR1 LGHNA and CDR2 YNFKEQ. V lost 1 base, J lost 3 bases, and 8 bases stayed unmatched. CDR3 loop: CASSQVVSGGIYEQYF. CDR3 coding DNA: TGTGCCAGCAGCCAAGTCGTTTCGGGGGGGATCTACGAGCAGTACTTC.

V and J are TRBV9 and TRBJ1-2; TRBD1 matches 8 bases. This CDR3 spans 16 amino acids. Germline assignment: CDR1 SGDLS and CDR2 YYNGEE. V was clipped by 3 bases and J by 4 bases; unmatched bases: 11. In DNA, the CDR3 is TGTGCCAGCAGCGCGCCCACACAGGGGGGAAGCTATGGCTACACCTTC. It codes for CASSAPTQGGSYGYTF. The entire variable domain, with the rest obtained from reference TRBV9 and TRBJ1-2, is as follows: DSGVTQTPKHLITATGQRVTLRCSPRSGDLSVYWYQQSLDQGLQFLIQYYNGEERAKGNILERFSAQQFPDLHSELNLSSLELGDSALYFCASSAPTQGGSYGYTFGSGTRLTVV.

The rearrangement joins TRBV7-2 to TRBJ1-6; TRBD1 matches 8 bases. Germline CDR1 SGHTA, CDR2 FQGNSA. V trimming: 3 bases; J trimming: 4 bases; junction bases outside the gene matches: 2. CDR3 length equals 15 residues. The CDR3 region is CASSLGQAYNSPLHF. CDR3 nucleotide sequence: TGTGCCAGCAGCTTGGGACAGGCTTATAATTCACCCCTCCACTTT.

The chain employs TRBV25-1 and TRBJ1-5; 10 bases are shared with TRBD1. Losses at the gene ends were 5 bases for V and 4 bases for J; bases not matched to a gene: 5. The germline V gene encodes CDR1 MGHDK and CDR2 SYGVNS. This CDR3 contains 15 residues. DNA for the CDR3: TGTGCCAGCAGTTCCGGGACAGGGGAAAATCAGCCCCAGCATTTT. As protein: CASSSGTGENQPQHF.

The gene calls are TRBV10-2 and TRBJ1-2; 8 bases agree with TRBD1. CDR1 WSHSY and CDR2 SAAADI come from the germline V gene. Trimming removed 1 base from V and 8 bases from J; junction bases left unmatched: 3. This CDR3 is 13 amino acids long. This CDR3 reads CASSEWTGPGYTF. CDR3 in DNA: TGCGCCAGCAGTGAGTGGACAGGGCCAGGCTACACCTTC.

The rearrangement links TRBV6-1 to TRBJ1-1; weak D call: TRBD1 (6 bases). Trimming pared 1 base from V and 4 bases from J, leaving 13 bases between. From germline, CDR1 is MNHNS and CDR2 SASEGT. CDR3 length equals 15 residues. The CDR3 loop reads CASSEGQGTGTEAFF. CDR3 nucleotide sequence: TGTGCCAGCAGTGAAGGTCAGGGGACGGGCACTGAAGCTTTCTTT.

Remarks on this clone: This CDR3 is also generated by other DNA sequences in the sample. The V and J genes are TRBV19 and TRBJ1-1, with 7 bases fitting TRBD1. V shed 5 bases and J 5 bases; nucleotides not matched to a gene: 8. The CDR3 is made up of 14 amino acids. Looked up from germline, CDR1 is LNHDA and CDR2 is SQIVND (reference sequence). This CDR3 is CASSPRQGWTEAFF. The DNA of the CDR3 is TGTGCCAGTAGTCCAAGACAGGGTTGGACTGAAGCTTTCTTT. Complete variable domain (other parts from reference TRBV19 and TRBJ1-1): DGGITQSPKYLFRKEGQNVTLSCEQNLNHDAMYWYRQDPGQGLRLIYYSQIVNDFQKGDIAEGYSVSREKKESFPLTVTSAQKNPTAFYLCASSPRQGWTEAFFGQGTRLTVV.

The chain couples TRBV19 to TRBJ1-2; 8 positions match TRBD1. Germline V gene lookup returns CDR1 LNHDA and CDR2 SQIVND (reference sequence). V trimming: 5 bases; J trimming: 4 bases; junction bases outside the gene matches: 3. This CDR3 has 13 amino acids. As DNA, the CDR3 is TGTGCCAGTAGTGAGGGGACAGGCTATGGCTACACCTTC. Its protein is CASSEGTGYGYTF.

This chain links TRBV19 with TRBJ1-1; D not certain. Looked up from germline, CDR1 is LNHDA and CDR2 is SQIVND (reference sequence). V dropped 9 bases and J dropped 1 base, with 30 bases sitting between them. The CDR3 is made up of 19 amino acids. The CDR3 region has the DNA TGTGCCAGACCGGAGGTTACACGGCTGGAATTCGTACAGAACACTGAAGCTTTCTTT. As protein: CARPEVTRLEFVQNTEAFF.

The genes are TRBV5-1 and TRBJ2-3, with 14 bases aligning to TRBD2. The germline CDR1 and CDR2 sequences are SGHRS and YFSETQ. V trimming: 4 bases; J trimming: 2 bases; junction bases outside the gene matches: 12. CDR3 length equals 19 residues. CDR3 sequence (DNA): TGCGCCAGCAGCCCACGGACTAGCGGGGGGACACGTATCACAGATACGCAGTATTTT. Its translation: CASSPRTSGGTRITDTQYF.

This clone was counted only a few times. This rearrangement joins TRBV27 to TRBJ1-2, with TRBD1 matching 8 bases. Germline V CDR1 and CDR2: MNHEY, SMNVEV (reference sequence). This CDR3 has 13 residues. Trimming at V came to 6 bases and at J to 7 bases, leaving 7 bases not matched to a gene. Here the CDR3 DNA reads TGTGCCAGCAGCCGGACAGGGATCGGTGGCTACACCTTC. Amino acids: CASSRTGIGGYTF.

In nucleotides, the CDR3 is TGTGCCAGCAGTGAATCAAGACTAGCGGGGGCCTTCAATGAGCAGTTCTTC. Its protein product is CASSESRLAGAFNEQFF. The gene calls are TRBV25-1 and TRBJ2-1; 12 bases line up with TRBD2. Looked up from germline, CDR1 is MGHDK and CDR2 is SYGVNS. The CDR3 is made up of 17 amino acids. Trimming cost V 1 base and J 6 bases; bases outside gene matches: 7.

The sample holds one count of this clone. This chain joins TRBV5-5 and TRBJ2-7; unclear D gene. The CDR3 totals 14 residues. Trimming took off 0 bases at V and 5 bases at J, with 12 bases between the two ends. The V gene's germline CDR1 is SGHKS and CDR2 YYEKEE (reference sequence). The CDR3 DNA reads TGTGCCAGCAGCTTGGACAGCCCCTTTAACGAGCAGTACTTC. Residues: CASSLDSPFNEQYF.

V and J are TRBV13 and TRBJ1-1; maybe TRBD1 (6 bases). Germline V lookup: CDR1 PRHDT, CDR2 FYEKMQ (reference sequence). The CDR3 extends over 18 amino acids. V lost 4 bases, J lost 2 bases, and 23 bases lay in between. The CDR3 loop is CASSSQRLNRVTNTEAFF. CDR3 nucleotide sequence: TGTGCCAGCAGCTCCCAAAGATTAAACAGGGTAACTAACACTGAAGCTTTCTTT.

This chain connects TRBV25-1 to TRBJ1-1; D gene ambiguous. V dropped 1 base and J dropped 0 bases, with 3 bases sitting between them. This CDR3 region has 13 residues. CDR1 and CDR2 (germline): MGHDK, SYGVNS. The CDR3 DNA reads TGTGCCAGCAGTGAATCTCTGAACACTGAAGCTTTCTTT. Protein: CASSESLNTEAFF.

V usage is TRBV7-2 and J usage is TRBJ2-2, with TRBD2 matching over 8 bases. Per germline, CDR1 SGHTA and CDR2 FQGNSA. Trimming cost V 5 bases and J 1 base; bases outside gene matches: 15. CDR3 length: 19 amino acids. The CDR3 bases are TGTGCCAGCAGCCCGCTGACTAGCGCGTGGGGGATGAACACCGGGGAGCTGTTTTTT. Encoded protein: CASSPLTSAWGMNTGELFF. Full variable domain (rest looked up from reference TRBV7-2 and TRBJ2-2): GAGVSQSPSNKVTEKGKDVELRCDPISGHTALYWYRQSLGQGLEFLIYFQGNSAPDKSGLPSDRFSAERTGGSVSTLTIQRTQQEDSAVYLCASSPLTSAWGMNTGELFFGEGSRLTVL.

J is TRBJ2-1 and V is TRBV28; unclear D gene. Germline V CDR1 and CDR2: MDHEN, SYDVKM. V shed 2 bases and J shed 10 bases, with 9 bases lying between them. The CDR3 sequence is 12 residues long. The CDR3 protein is CASSLTNGEQFF. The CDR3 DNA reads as TGTGCCAGCAGTTTAACTAATGGCGAGCAGTTCTTC. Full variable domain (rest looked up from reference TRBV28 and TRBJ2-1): DVKVTQSSRYLVKRTGEKVFLECVQDMDHENMFWYRQDPGLGLRLIYFSYDVKMKEKGDIPEGYSVSREKKERFSLILESASTNQTSMYLCASSLTNGEQFFGPGTRLTVL.

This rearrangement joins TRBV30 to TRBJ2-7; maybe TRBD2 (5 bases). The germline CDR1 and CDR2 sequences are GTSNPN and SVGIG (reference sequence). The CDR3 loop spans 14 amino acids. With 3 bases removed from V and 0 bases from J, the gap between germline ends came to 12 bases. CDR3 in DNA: TGTGCCTGGAGCCCGGACTTGAGCTCCTACGAGCAGTACTTC. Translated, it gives CAWSPDLSSYEQYF.

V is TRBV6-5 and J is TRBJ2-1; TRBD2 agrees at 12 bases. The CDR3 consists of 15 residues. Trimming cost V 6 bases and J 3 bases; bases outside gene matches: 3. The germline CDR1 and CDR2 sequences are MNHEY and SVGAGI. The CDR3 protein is CASSQGLAGYNEQFF. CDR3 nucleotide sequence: TGTGCCAGCAGCCAGGGACTAGCGGGCTACAATGAGCAGTTCTTC.

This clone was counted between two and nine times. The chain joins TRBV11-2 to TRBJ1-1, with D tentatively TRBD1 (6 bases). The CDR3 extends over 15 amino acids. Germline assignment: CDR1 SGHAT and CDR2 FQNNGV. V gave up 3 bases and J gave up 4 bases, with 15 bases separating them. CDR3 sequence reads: CASSFWGQTSTEAFF. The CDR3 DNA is TGTGCCAGCAGCTTCTGGGGGCAGACAAGCACTGAAGCTTTCTTT.

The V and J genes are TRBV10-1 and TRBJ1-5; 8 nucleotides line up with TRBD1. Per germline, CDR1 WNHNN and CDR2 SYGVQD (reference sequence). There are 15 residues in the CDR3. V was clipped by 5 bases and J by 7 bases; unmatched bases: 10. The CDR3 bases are TGCGCCAGCAGTCCGACAGGGGAGAGGCGGCAGCCCCAGCATTTT. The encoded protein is CASSPTGERRQPQHF.

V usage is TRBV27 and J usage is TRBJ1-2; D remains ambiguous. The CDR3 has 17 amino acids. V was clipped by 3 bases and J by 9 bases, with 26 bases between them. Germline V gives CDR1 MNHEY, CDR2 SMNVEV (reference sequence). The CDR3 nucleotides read TGTGCCAGCAGTTTCGTGGGGAGCGGCACAATAATATCTAGCTACACCTTC. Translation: CASSFVGSGTIISSYTF.

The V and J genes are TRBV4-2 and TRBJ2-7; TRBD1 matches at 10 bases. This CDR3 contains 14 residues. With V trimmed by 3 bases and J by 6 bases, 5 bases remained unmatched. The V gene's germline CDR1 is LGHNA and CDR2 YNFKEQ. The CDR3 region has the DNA TGTGCCAGCAGCCAGGGACAGGGGAAAGGCGAGCAGTACTTC. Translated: CASSQGQGKGEQYF.

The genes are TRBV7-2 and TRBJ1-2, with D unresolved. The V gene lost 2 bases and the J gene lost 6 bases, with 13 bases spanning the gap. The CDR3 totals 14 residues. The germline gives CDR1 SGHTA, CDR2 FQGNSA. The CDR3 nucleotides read TGTGCCAGCAGCTTATTATCCAGGTTTGATGGCTACACCTTC. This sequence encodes CASSLLSRFDGYTF.